This TCR beta chain appears in the sequencing data of a study of OX40 agonist ivuxolimab in advanced cancers. In the study overall: Earlier treatment with anti-PD-1, anti-PD-L1 or anti-CTLA-4 was permitted, and roughly 40% had received some. Points from the study as a whole: At doses 0.1 to 3.0 mg/kg, CD4+ and CD8+ clones expanded.

As to this clone: Its antigen remains unidentified.

Only in-frame clones appear in the TCRdb table, and some are missing; sequencing was by immunoSEQ multiplex PCR. The sample has 80,000 or so clones, approximately 84% seen once. CDR3 size: 14 residues. Germline V gene sequence: CDR1 SNHLY, CDR2 FYNNEI. V gave up 6 bases and J gave up 0 bases, with 9 bases separating them. The TCR comes from an adult with an advanced solid tumor such as melanoma, head and neck, liver or kidney cancer. V gene TRBV2 combines with J gene TRBJ2-1; D gene unclear. The sequences come from CD4+ or CD8+ T cells sorted from blood, collected in a trial of the OX40 agonist ivuxolimab. The CDR3 region is CASRGPSSYNEQFF. CDR3 coding DNA: TGTGCCAGCAGAGGACCGAGCTCCTACAATGAGCAGTTCTTC.